This T cell receptor beta chain was retrieved from a study of blood T cell repertoires in COVID-19. The wider study: The United States, Italy and Spain provided the acute and convalescent COVID-19 samples. Nucleic acid was either cDNA or gDNA, and it came from T cells, B-cell-depleted T cells, or PBMCs.

The sample holds a few counts of this clone. There are 15 residues in the CDR3. Germline V gene lookup returns CDR1 MNHEY and CDR2 SVGAGI. Deletions cut 8 bases from V and 1 base from J, with 14 bases between. In the study's own analysis: Amplified reference gene primers provided the basis for estimating nucleated cell counts. The data were produced by immunoSEQ multiplex PCR, yet TCRdb's version contains in-frame clones alone and is incomplete. V and J calls and clone size are copied from that table; D and trimming were computed from the DNA. This sample has roughly 200,000 clones, with roughly 88% found just once.

Sample: peripheral blood. J is TRBJ2-2 and V is TRBV6-5; D perhaps matches TRBD2 (6 bases). The TCR comes from a man aged 55 to 70 with acute or convalescent COVID-19. The CDR3: CASGPGLLNTGELFF. As DNA, the CDR3 is TGTGCCAGCGGACCGGGACTTCTGAACACCGGGGAGCTGTTTTTT.